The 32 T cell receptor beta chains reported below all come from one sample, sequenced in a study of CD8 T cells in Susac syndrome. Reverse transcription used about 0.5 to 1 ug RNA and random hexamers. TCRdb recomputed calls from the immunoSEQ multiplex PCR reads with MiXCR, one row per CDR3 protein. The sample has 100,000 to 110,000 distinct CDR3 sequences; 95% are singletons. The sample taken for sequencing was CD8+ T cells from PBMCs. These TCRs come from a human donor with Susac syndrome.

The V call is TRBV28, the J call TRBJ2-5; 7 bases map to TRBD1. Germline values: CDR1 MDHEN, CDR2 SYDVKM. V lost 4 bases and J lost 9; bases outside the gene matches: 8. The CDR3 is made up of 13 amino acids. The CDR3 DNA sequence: TGTGCCAGCAGTTGGACAGGTGCCGGGCCCCAGTACTTC. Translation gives CASSWTGAGPQYF.

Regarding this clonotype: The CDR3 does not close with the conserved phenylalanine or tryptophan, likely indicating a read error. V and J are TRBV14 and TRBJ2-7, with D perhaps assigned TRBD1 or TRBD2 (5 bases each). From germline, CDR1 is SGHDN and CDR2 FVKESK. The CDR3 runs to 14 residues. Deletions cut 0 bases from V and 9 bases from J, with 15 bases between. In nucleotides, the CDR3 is TGTGCCAGCAGCCAAGAGGGGGTGGCCTGGGGGCAGTACTTG. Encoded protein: CASSQEGVAWGQYL.

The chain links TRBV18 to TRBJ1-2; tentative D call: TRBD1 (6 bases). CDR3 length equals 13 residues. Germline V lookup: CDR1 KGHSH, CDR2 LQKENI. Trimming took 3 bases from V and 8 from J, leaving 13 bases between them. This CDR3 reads CASSPDSLGGYTF. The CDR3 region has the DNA TGTGCCAGCTCACCGGACAGCCTGGGGGGCTACACCTTC. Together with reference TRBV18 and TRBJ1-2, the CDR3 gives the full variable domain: NAGVMQNPRHLVRRRGQEARLRCSPMKGHSHVYWYRQLPEEGLKFMVYLQKENIIDESGMPKERFSAEFPKEGPSILRIQQVVRGDSAAYFCASSPDSLGGYTFGSGTRLTVV.

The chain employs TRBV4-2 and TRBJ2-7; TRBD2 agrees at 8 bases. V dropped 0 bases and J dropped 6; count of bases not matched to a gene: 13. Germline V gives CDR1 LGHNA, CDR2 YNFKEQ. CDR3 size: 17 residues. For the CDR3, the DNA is TGTGCCAGCAGCCAAGATCCTTTAGCGGGGTCCCGAGGCGAGCAGTACTTC. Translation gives CASSQDPLAGSRGEQYF.

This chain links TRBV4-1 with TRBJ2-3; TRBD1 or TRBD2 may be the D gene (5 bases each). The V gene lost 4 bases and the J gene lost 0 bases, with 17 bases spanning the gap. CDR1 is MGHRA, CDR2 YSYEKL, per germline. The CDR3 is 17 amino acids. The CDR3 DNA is TGCGCCAGCAGCCCAACCGGGGACCCTACTAGCACAGATACGCAGTATTTT. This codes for CASSPTGDPTSTDTQYF.

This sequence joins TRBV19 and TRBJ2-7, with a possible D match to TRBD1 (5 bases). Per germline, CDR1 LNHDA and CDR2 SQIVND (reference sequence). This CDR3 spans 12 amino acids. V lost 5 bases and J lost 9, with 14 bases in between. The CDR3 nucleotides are TGTGCCAGTAGTTCCCAGGGTTTACGGCAGTACTTC. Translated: CASSSQGLRQYF.

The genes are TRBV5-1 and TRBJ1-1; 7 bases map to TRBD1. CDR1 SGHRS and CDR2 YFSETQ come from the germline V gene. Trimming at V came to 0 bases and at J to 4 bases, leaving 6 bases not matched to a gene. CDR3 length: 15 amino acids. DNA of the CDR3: TGCGCCAGCAGCTTGGCGGACAGGAGGGGCACTGAAGCTTTCTTT. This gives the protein CASSLADRRGTEAFF. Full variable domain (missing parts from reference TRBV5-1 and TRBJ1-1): KAGVTQTPRYLIKTRGQQVTLSCSPISGHRSVSWYQQTPGQGLQFLFEYFSETQRNKGNFPGRFSGRQFSNSRSEMNVSTLELGDSALYLCASSLADRRGTEAFFGQGTRLTVV.

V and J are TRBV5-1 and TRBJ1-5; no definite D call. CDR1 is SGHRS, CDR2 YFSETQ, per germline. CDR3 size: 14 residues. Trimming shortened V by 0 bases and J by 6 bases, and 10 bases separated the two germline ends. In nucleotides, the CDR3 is TGCGCCAGCAGCTTGGGCTGGGAGGGTCAGCCCCAGCATTTT. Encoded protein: CASSLGWEGQPQHF. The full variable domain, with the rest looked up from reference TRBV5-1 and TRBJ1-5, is KAGVTQTPRYLIKTRGQQVTLSCSPISGHRSVSWYQQTPGQGLQFLFEYFSETQRNKGNFPGRFSGRQFSNSRSEMNVSTLELGDSALYLCASSLGWEGQPQHFGDGTRLSIL.

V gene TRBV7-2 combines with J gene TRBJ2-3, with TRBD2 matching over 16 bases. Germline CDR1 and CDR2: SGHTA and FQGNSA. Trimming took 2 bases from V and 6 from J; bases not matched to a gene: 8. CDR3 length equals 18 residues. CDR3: CASSLYPGLAGGADTQYF. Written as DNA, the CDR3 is TGTGCCAGCAGCTTATACCCGGGACTAGCGGGAGGGGCGGATACGCAGTATTTT.

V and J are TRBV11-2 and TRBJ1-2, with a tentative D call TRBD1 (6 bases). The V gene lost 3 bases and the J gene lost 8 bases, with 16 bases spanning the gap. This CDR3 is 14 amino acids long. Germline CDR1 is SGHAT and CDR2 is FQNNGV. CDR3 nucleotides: TGTGCCAGCAGCTTGTGGCAGGGGAGTTACGGCTACACCTTC. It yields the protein CASSLWQGSYGYTF.

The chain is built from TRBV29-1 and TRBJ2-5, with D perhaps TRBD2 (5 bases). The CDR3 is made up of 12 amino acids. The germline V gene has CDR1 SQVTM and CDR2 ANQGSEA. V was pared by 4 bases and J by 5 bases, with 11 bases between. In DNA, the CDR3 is TGCAGCGTTGTCGGGGAGCGGGAGACCCAGTACTTC. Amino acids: CSVVGERETQYF.

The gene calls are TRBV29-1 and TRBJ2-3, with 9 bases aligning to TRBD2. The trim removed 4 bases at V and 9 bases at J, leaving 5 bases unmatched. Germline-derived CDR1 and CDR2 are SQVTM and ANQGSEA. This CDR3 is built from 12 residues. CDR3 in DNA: TGCAGCGTTGGGGGGCTAGCGGGGACGCAGTATTTT. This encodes CSVGGLAGTQYF.

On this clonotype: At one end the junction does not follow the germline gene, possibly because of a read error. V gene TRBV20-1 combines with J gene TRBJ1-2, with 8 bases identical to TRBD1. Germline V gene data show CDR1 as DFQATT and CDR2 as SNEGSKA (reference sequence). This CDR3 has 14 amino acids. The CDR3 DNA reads TGCAGTGCCAGAGGGGCAGGGGGCGACTATGGCTACACCTTC. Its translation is CSARGAGGDYGYTF.

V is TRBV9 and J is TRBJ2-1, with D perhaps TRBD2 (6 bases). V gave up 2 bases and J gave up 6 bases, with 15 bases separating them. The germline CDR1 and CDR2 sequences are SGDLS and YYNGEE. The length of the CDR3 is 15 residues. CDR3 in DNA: TGTGCCAGCAGCGTTGGGCGGGACCGCCGCAATGAGCAGTTCTTC. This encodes CASSVGRDRRNEQFF.

CDR3 sequence: CASSQEWTWVRQPQHF. CDR3 DNA sequence: TGCGCCAGCAGCCAAGAATGGACTTGGGTCCGTCAGCCCCAGCATTTT. The chain employs TRBV4-1 and TRBJ1-5; D uncertain. Trimming took off 0 bases at V and 6 bases at J, with 15 bases between the two ends. From germline, CDR1 is MGHRA and CDR2 YSYEKL. The CDR3 loop spans 16 amino acids.

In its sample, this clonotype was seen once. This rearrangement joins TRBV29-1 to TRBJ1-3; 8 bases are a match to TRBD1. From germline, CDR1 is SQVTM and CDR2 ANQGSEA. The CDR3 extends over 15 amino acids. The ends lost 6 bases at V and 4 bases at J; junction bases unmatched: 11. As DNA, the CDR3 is TGCAGCGTCACCTCGGCAGGGGGCATCGGAAACACCATATATTTT. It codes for CSVTSAGGIGNTIYF. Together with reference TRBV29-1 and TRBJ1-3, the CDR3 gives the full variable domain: SAVISQKPSRDICQRGTSLTIQCQVDSQVTMMFWYRQQPGQSLTLIATANQGSEATYESGFVIDKFPISRPNLTFSTLTVSNMSPEDSSIYLCSVTSAGGIGNTIYFGEGSWLTVV.

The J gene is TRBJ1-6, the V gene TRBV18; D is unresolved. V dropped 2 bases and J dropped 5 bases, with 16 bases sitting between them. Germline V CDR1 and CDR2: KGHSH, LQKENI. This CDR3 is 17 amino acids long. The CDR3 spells CASSPGVVTENNSPLHF. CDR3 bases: TGTGCCAGCTCACCAGGGGTGGTCACGGAGAATAATTCACCCCTCCACTTT. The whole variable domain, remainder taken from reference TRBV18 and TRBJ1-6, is NAGVMQNPRHLVRRRGQEARLRCSPMKGHSHVYWYRQLPEEGLKFMVYLQKENIIDESGMPKERFSAEFPKEGPSILRIQQVVRGDSAAYFCASSPGVVTENNSPLHFGNGTRLTVT.

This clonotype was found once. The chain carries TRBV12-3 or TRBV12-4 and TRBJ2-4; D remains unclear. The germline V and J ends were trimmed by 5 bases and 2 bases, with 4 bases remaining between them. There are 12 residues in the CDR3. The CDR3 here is CASSKSKNIQYF. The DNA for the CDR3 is TGTGCCAGCAGTAAGTCCAAAAACATTCAGTACTTC.

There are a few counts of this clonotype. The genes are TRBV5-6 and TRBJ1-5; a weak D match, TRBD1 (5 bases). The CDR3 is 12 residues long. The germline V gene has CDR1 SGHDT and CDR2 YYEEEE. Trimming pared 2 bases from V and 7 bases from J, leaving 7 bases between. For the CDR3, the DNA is TGTGCCAGCAGCTTTGGGGGACAGCCCCAGCATTTT. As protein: CASSFGGQPQHF.

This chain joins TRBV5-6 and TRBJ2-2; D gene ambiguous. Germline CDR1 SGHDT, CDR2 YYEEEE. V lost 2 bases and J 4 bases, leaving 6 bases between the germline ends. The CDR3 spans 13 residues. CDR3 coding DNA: TGTGCCAGCAGCTTTCTGCGCACCGGGGAGCTGTTTTTT. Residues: CASSFLRTGELFF. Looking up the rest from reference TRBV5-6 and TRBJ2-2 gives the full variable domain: DAGVTQSPTHLIKTRGQQVTLRCSPKSGHDTVSWYQQALGQGPQFIFQYYEEEERQRGNFPDRFSGHQFPNYSSELNVNALLLGDSALYLCASSFLRTGELFFGEGSRLTVL.

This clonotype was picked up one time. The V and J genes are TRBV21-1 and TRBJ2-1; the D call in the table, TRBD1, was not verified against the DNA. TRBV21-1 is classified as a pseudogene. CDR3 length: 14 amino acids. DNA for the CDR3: TGTGCCAGCAGCATCCCGACAGGGTGGGGTGAGCAGTTCTTC. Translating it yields CASSIPTGWGEQFF.

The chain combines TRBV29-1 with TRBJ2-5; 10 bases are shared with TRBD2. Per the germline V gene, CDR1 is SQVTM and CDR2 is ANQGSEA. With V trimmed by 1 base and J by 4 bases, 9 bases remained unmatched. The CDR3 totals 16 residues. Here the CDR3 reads CSVEGRQREGRETQYF. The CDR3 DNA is TGCAGCGTTGAAGGCCGTCAGCGGGAGGGCCGAGAGACCCAGTACTTC.

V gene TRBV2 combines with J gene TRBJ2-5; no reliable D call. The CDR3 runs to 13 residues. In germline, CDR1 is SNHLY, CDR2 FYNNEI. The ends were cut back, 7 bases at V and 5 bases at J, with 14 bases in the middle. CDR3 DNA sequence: TGTGCCAGCATTGGGTCCGCCGGGGAGACCCAGTACTTC. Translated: CASIGSAGETQYF.

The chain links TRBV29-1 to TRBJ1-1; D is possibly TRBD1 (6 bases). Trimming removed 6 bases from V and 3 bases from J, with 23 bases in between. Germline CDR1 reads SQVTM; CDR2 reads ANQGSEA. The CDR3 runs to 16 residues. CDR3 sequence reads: CSVPPTGLPGYTEAFF. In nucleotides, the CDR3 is TGCAGCGTGCCGCCGACAGGCCTTCCGGGTTACACTGAAGCTTTCTTT.

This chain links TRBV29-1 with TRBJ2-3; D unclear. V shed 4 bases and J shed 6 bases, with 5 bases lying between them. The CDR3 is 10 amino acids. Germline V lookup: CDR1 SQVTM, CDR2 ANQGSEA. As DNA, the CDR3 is TGCAGCGTTGTCTCCGATACGCAGTATTTT. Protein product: CSVVSDTQYF.

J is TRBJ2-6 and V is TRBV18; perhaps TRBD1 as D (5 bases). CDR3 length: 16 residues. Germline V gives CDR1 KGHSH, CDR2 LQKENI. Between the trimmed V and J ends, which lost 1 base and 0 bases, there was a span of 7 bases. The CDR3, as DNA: TGTGCCAGCTCACCACTAGGGGACTCTGGGGCCAACGTCCTGACTTTC. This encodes CASSPLGDSGANVLTF. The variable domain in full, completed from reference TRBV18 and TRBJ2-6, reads NAGVMQNPRHLVRRRGQEARLRCSPMKGHSHVYWYRQLPEEGLKFMVYLQKENIIDESGMPKERFSAEFPKEGPSILRIQQVVRGDSAAYFCASSPLGDSGANVLTFGAGSRLTVL.

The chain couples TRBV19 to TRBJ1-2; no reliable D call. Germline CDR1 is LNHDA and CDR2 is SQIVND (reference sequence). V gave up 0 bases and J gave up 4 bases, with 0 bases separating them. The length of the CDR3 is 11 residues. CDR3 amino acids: CASSIDYGYTF. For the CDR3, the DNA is TGTGCCAGTAGTATAGACTATGGCTACACCTTC.

The CDR3 sequence: CASSPGLDEQYF. CDR3 coding DNA: TGTGCCAGCAGCCCGGGGTTAGACGAGCAGTACTTC. J is TRBJ2-7 and V is TRBV5-6; D perhaps matches TRBD2 (5 bases). Trimming took 4 bases from V and 5 from J, leaving 10 bases between them. The CDR3 is made up of 12 amino acids. Germline V gene sequence: CDR1 SGHDT, CDR2 YYEEEE.

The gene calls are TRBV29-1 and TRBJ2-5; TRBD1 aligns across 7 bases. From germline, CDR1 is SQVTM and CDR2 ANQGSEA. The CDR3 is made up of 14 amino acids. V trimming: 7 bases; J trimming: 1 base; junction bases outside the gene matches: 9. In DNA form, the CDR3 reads TGCAGCGCCTGGGACAGTCGGATCCAAGAGACCCAGTACTTC. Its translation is CSAWDSRIQETQYF. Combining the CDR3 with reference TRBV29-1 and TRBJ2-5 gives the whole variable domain SAVISQKPSRDICQRGTSLTIQCQVDSQVTMMFWYRQQPGQSLTLIATANQGSEATYESGFVIDKFPISRPNLTFSTLTVSNMSPEDSSIYLCSAWDSRIQETQYFGPGTRLLVL.

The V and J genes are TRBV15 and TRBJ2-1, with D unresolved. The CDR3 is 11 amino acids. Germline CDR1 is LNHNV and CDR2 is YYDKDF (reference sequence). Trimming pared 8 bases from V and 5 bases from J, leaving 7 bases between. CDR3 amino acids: CATGAHNEQFF. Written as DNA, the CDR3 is TGTGCCACCGGAGCCCACAATGAGCAGTTCTTC.

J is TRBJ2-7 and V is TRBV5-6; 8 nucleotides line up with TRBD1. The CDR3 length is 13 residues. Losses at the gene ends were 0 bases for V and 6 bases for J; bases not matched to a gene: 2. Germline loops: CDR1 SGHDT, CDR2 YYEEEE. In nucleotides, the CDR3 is TGTGCCAGCAGCTTGGGACAGGGGTCCGAGCAGTACTTC. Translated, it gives CASSLGQGSEQYF.

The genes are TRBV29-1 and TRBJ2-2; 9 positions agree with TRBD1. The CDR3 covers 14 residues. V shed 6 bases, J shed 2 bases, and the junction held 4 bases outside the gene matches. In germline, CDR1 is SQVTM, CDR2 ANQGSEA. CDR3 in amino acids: CSVWTGVNTGELFF. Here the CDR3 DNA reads TGCAGCGTCTGGACAGGGGTTAACACCGGGGAGCTGTTTTTT.